The TCR beta chain under discussion was sequenced for a study of cytomegalovirus exposure and HLA in healthy donors. Broader study findings: Solely CMV serostatus was available to characterize immune exposure. When the data were analyzed later, several of the most significant clusters appeared to be linked to common viral pathogens. When a later analysis compared HLA-associated TCR beta chains with equally common others, the HLA-associated chains turned out to be more clonally expanded and to have lower generation probabilities.

Amplification used 60 Vbeta primers and 13 Jbeta primers. Profiling relied on immunoSEQ multiplex PCR, and the TCRdb table lists in-frame clones only, not all of them. The sample carries tens of thousands of clones, around 68% recorded once. The V end was cut by 7 bases, the J end by 7 bases, with 16 bases between. There are 12 residues in the CDR3. Germline assignment: CDR1 SQVTM and CDR2 ANQGSEA. As regards this clone: Its matching antigen is unknown.

The chain links TRBV29-1 to TRBJ1-2; no definite D call. Sequenced material: PBMCs. The TCR originated in a man aged 50-60 years in good health and CMV-seropositive. Here the CDR3 reads CSAGAGLGGYTF. The DNA for the CDR3 is TGCAGCGCCGGAGCGGGGTTGGGTGGCTACACCTTC.